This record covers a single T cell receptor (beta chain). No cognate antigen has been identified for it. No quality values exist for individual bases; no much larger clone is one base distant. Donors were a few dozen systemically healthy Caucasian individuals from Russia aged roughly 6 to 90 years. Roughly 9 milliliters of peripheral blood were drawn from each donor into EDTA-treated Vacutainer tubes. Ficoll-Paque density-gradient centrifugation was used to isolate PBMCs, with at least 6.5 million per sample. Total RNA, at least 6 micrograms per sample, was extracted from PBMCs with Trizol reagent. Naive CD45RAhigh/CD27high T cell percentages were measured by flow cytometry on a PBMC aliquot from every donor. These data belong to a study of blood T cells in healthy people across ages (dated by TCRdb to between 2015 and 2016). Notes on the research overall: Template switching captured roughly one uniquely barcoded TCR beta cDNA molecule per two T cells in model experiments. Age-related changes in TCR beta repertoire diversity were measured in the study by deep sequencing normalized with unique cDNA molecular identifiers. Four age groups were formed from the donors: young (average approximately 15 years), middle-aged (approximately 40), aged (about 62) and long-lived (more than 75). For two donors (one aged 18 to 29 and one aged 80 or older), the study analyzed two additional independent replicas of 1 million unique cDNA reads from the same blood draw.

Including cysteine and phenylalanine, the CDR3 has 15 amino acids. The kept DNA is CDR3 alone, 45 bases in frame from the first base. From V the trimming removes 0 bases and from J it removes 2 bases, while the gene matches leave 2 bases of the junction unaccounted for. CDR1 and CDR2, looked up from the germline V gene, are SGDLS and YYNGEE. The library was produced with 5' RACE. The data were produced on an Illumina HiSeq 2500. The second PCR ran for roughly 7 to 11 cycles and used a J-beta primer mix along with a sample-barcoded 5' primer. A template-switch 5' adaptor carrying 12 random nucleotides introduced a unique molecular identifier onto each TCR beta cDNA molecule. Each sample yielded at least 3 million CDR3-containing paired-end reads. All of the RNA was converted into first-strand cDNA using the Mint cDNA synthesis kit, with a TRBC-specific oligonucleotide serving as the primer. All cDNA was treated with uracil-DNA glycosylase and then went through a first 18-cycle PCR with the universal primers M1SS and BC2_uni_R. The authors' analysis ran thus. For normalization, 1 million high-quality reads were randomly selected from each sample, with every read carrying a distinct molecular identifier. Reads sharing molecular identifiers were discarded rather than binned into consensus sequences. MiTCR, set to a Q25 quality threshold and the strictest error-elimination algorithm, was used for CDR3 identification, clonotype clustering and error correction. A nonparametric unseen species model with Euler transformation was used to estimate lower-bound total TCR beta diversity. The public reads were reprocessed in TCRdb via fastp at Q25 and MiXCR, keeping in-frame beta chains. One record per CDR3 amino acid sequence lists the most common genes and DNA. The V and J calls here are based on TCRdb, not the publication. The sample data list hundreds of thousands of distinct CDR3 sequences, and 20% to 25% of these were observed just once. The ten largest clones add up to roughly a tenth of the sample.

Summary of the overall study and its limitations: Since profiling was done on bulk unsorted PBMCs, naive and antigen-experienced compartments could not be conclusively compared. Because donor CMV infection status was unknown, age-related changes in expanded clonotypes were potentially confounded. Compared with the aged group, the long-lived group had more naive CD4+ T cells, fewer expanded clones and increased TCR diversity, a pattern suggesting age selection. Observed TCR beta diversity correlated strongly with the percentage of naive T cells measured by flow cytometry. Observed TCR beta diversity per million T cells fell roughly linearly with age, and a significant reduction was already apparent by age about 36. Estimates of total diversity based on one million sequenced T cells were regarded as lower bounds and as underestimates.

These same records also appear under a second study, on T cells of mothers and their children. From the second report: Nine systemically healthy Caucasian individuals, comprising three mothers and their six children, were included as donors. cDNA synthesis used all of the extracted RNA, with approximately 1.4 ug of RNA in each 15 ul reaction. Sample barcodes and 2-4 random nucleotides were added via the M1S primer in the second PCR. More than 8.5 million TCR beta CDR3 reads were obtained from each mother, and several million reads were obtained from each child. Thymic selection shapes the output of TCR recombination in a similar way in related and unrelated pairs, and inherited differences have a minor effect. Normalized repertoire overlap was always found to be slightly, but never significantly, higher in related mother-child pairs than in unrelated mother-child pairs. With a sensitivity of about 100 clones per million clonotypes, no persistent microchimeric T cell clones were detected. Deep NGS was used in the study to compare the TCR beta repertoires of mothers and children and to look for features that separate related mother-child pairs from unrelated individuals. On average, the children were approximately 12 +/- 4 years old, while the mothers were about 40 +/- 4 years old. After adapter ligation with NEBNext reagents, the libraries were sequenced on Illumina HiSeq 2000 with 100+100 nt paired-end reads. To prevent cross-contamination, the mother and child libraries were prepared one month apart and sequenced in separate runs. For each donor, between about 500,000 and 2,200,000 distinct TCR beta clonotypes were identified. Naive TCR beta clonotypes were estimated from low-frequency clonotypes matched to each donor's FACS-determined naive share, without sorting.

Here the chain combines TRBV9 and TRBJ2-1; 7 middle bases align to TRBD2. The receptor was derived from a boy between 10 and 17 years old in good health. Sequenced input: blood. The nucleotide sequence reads TGTGCCAGCAGCGTAGAGGGAGGGACCTACAATGAGCAGTTCTTC. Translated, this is CASSVEGGTYNEQFF.